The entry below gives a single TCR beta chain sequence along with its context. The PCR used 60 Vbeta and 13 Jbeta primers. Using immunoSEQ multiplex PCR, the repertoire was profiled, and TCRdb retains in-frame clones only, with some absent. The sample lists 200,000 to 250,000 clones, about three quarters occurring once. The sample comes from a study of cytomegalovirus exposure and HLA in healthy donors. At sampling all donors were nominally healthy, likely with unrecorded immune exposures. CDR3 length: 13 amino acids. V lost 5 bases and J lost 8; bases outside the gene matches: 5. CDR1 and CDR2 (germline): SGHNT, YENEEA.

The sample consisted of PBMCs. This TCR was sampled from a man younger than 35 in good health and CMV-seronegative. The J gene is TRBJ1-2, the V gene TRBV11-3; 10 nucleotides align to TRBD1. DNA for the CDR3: TGTGCCAGCAGCCTGGGACAGGGGAACGGCTACACCTTC. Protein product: CASSLGQGNGYTF.